This TCR beta chain was documented in a study of blood T cell repertoires in COVID-19. In the study overall: Whether acute or convalescent, the COVID-19 samples came from the United States, Italy and Spain. T cells, B-cell-depleted T cells, or PBMCs provided the cDNA or gDNA that served as material.

How the authors handled the data: Reference gene primer amplification gave estimated nucleated cell counts. The table came from immunoSEQ multiplex PCR; TCRdb's copy has only in-frame clones and leaves some out. Clonal size and the V and J genes are those of that table, whereas D and trimming came from the DNA. The sample carries some 250,000 clones, about 83% recorded once. Trimming left V 1 base short and J 2 bases short, with 11 bases between. The CDR3 consists of 15 residues. Germline V CDR1 and CDR2: KGHSH, LQKENI. The clonotype was recovered from a man older than 75 with acute or convalescent COVID-19. Sample: peripheral blood. The chain couples TRBV18 to TRBJ1-1; D is unclear. The CDR3 DNA is TGTGCCAGCTCACCACAGGACGGGATTAACACTGAAGCTTTCTTT. It translates to CASSPQDGINTEAFF.